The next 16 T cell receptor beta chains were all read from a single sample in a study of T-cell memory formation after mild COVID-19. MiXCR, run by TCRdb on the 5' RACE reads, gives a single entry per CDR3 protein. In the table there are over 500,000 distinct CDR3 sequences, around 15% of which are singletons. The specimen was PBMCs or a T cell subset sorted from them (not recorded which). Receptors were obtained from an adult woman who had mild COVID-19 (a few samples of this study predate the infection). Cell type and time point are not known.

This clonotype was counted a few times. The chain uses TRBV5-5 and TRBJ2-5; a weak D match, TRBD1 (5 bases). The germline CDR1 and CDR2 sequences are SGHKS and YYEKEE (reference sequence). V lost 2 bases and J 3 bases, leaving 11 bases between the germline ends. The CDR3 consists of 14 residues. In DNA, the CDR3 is TGTGCCAGCAGCTTACAGGCCGGTAAAGAGACCCAGTACTTC. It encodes CASSLQAGKETQYF. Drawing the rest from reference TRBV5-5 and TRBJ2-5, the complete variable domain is DAGVTQSPTHLIKTRGQQVTLRCSPISGHKSVSWYQQVLGQGPQFIFQYYEKEERGRGNFPDRFSARQFPNYSSELNVNALLLGDSALYLCASSLQAGKETQYFGPGTRLLVL.

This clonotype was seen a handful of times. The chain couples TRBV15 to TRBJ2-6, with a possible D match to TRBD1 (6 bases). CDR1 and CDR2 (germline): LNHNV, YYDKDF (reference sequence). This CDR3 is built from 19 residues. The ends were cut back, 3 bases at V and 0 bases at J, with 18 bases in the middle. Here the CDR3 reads CATSRRVRDTTSGANVLTF. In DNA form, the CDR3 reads TGTGCCACCAGCAGGCGTGTTCGGGACACCACCTCTGGGGCCAACGTCCTGACTTTC.

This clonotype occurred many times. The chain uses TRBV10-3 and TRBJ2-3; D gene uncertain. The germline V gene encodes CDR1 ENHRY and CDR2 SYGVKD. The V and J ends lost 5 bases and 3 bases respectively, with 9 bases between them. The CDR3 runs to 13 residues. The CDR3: CAISRERTDTQYF. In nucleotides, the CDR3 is TGTGCCATCAGTCGTGAGAGGACAGATACGCAGTATTTT.

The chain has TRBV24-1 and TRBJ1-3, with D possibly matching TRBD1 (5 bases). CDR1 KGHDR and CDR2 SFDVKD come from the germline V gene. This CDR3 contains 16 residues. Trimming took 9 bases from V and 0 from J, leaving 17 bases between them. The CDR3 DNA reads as TGTGCCACCTCTCTGGGACCGCCGAGCTCTGGAAACACCATATATTTT. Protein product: CATSLGPPSSGNTIYF.

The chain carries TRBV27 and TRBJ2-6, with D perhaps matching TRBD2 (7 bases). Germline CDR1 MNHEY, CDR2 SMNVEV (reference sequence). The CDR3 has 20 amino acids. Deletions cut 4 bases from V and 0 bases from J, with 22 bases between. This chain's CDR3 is CASSYTLGRGISSGANVLTF. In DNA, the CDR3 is TGTGCCAGCAGTTACACCCTTGGGAGGGGGATTTCCTCTGGGGCCAACGTCCTGACTTTC.

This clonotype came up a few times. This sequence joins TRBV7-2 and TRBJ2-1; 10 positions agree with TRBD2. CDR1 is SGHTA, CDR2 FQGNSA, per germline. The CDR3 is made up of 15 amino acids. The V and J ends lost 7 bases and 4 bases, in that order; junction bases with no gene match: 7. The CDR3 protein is CASTFTSGTYNEQFF. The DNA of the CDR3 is TGTGCCAGCACCTTTACTAGCGGGACATACAATGAGCAGTTCTTC.

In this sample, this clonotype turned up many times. Written as DNA, the CDR3 is TGTGCCAGTAGTAACACAGGGGTCACTGAAGCTTTCTTT. Translation: CASSNTGVTEAFF. The rearrangement links TRBV19 to TRBJ1-1; 7 nucleotides match TRBD1. This CDR3 has 13 residues. CDR1 is LNHDA and CDR2 is SQIVND in the germline V gene (reference sequence). The ends lost 4 bases at V and 4 bases at J; junction bases unmatched: 3. Supplemented by reference TRBV19 and TRBJ1-1, the full variable domain reads DGGITQSPKYLFRKEGQNVTLSCEQNLNHDAMYWYRQDPGQGLRLIYYSQIVNDFQKGDIAEGYSVSREKKESFPLTVTSAQKNPTAFYLCASSNTGVTEAFFGQGTRLTVV.

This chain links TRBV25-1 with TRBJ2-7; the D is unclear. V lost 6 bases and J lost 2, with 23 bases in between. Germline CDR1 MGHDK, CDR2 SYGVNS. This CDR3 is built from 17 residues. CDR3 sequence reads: CASSPLGYGITTYEQYF. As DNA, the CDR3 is TGTGCCAGCAGCCCCCTGGGTTACGGCATAACCACCTACGAGCAGTACTTC.

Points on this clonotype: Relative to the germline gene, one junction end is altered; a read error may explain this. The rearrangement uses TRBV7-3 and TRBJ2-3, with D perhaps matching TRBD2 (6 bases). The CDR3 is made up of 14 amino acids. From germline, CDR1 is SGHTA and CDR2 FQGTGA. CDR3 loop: CASSSRLGTDTEYF. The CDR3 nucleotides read TGTGCCAGCAGCTCCCGACTAGGAACAGATACGGAGTATTTT.

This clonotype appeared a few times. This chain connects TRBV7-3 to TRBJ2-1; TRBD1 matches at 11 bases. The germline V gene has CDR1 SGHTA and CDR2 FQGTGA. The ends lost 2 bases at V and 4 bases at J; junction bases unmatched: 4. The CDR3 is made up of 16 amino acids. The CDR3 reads CASSLWGTGGYNEQFF. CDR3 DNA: TGTGCCAGCAGCTTATGGGGGACAGGGGGTTACAATGAGCAGTTCTTC.

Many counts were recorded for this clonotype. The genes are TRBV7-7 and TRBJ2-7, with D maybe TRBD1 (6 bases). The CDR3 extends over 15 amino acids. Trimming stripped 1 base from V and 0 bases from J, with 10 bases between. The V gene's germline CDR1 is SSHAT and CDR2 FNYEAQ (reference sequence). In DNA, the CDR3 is TGTGCCAGCAGCTTAGGTCCAGGGGACTCCTACGAGCAGTACTTC. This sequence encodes CASSLGPGDSYEQYF.

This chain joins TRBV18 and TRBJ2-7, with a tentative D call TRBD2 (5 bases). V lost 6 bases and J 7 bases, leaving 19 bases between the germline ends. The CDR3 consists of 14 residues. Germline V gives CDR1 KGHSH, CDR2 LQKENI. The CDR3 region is CASSVAGLSGEQYF. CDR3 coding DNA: TGTGCCAGCTCGGTGGCCGGCCTTTCGGGGGAGCAGTACTTC.

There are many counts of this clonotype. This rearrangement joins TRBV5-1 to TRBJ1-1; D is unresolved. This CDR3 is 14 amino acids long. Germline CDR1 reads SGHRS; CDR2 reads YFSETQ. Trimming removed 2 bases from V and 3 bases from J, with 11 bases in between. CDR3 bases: TGCGCCAGCAGCTTCACAGCGAGGGACACTGAAGCTTTCTTT. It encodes CASSFTARDTEAFF.

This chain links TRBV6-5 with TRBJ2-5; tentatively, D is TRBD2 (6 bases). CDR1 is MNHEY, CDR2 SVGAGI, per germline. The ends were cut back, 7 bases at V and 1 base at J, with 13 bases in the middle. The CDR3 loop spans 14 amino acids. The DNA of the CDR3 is TGTGCCAGCATAACAATGGGGGGCCAAGAGACCCAGTACTTC. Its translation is CASITMGGQETQYF.

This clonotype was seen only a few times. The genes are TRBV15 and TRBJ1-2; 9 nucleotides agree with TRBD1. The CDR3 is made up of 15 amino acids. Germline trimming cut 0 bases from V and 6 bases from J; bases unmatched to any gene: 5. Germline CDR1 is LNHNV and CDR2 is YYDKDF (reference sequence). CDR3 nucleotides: TGTGCCACCAGCAGAGACCGGGGACAGGGAAATGGCTACACCTTC. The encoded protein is CATSRDRGQGNGYTF.

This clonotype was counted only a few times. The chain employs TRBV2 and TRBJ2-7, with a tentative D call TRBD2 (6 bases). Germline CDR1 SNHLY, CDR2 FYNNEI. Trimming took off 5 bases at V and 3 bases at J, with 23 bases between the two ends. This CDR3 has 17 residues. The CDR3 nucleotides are TGTGCCAGCAGTACCCTGGGGCAGGCAGGAGGGAACTACGAGCAGTACTTC. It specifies CASSTLGQAGGNYEQYF.